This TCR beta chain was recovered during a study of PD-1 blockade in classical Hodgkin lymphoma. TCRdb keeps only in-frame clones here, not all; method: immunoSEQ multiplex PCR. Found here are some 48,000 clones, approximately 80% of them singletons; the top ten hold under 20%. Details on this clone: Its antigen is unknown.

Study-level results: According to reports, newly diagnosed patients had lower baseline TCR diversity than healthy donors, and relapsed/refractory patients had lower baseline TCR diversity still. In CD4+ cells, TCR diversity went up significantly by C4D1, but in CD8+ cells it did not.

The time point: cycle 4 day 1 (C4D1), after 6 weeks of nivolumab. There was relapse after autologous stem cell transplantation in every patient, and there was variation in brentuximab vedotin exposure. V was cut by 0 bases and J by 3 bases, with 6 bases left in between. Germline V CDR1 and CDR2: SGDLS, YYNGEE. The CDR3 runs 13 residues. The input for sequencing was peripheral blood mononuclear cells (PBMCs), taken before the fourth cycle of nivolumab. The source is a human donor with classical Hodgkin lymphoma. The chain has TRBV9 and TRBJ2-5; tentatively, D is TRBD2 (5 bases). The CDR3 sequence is CASSVVGEETQYF. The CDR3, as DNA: TGTGCCAGCAGCGTAGTCGGGGAAGAGACCCAGTACTTC.